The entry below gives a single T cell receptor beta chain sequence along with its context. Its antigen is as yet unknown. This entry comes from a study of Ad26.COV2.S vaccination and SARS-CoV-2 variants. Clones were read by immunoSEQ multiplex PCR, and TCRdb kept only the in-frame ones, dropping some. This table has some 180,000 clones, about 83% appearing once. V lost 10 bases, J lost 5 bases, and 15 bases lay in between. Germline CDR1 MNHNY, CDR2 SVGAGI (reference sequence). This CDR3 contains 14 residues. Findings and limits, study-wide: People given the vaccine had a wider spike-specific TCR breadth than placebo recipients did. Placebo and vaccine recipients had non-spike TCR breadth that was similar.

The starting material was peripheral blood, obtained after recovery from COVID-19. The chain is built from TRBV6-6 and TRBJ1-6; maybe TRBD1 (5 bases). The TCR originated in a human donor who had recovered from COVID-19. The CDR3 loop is CATLQDKDNSPLHF. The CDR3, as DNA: TGTGCCACCTTACAGGACAAGGATAATTCACCCCTCCACTTT.